This TCR beta chain was identified in a study of CD8+ T cells in alopecia areata. For the study at large: Disease severity was quantified as SALT score of affected scalp area. Study results and limitations: Clonality was higher in lesional than normal scalp, especially in alopecia totalis/universalis. Scalp clonality dropped significantly under tofacitinib, as did expanded CD8+ top-100 clones.

About this clone: Its cognate antigen is unknown.

Specified treatment: oral pan-JAK inhibitor, 5-10 mg twice daily. The germline V gene has CDR1 SGHRS and CDR2 YFSETQ. Trimming took off 7 bases at V and 7 bases at J, with 17 bases between the two ends. The length of the CDR3 is 13 residues. TCR sequencing used cDNA made by reverse transcription of extracted RNA. Sequenced by immunoSEQ multiplex PCR; TCRdb stores in-frame clones only, minus some. This sample yields 150,000 to 200,000 clones, of which roughly 65% are seen a single time; around 0.91% belongs to the top ten. The chain couples TRBV5-1 to TRBJ1-2; D remains unclear. The origin of this receptor is a human donor with alopecia areata. The sample was CD4+ T cells sorted from blood, taken at week 4, from a patient treated with tofacitinib. The CDR3 is CASYTDRRGGYTF. CDR3 nucleotide sequence: TGCGCCAGCTATACCGATCGAAGAGGTGGCTACACCTTC.